Sequencing of this T cell receptor beta chain was carried out in a study of CD4+ T cells in melanoma. Study-wide points: In melanoma, neoantigen-specific CD4+ T cells reportedly differed in differentiation state. A reported correlation linked neoantigen-specific CD4+ T cells to CD8+, macrophage and B cell function.

For this clone: Its target is unknown.

Looked up from germline, CDR1 is LNHNV and CDR2 is YYDKDF (reference sequence). Trimming took off 3 bases at V and 2 bases at J, with 12 bases between the two ends. CDR3 length: 15 amino acids. Only in-frame clones appear in the TCRdb table, and some are missing; sequencing was by immunoSEQ multiplex PCR. The sample has 45,000 or so clones, 89% seen once. This receptor was identified in a human donor with melanoma. The V gene is TRBV15, the J gene TRBJ2-3; D is tentatively TRBD1 or TRBD2 (5 bases each). What was sequenced was peripheral blood. CDR3 nucleotide sequence: TGTGCCACCAGCAGGGTTGGGGGAATCACAGATACGCAGTATTTT. Translating gives CATSRVGGITDTQYF.